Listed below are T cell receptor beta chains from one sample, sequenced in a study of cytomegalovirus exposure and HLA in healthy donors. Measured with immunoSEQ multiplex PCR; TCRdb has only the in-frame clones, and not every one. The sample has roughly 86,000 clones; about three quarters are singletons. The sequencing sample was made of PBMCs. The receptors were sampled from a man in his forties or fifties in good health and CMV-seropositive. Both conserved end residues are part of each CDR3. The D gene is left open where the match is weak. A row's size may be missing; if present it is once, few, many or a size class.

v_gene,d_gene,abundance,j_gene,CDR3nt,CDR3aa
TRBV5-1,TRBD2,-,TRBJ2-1,TGCGCCAGCAGCTCCGTTCCTAGCGGGGGGGCCGGTTACAATGAGCAGTTCTTC,CASSSVPSGGAGYNEQFF
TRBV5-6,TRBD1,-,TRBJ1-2,TGTGCCAGCAGCTCGACAGGGGGAAGCTATGGCTACACCTTC,CASSSTGGSYGYTF
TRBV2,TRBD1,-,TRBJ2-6,TGTGCCAGCAGACGTACAGGGGTTGGGGCCAACGTCCTGACTTTC,CASRRTGVGANVLTF
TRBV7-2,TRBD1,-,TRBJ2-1,TGTGCCAGCGAAGGACAGGGCCCTCTTACGAATGAGCAGTTCTTC,CASEGQGPLTNEQFF
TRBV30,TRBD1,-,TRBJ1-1,TGTGCCTGGTCCCACAGGGGGCGTTTCACTGAAGCTTTCTTT,CAWSHRGRFTEAFF
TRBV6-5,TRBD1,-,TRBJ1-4,TGTGCCAGCAGAAGGGACAGGGGTAATGAAAAACTGTTTTTT,CASRRDRGNEKLFF
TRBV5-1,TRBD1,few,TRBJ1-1,TGCGCCAGCAGCGTTGGACAGGGCACTGAAGCTTTCTTT,CASSVGQGTEAFF
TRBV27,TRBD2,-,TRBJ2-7,TGTGCCAGCAGTGTACGAGCCCTGGGAGGGTGGAGTGACGAGCAGTACTTC,CASSVRALGGWSDEQYF
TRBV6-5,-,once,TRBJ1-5,TGTGCCAGCAGTTACGGAGGTAATCAGCCCCAGCATTTT,CASSYGGNQPQHF
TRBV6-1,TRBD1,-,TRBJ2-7,TGTGCCAGCAGTGACGCCGGGACAGGGGCTACCTACGAGCAGTACTTC,CASSDAGTGATYEQYF
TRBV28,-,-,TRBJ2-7,TGTGCCAGCAGTTTAACCACATACGAGCAGTACTTC,CASSLTTYEQYF
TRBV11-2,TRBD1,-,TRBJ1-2,TGTGCCAGCACCCGGGGGGACAGGGTCTCTGGCTACACCTTC,CASTRGDRVSGYTF
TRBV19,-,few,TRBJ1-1,TGTGCCAGTGCAACAGCTAACATGAACACTGAAGCTTTCTTT,CASATANMNTEAFF
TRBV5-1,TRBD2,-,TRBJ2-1,TGCGCCAGCAGCTTGGCAACTAGCGGGGGGAATGAGCAGTTCTTC,CASSLATSGGNEQFF
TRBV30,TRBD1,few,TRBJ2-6,TGTGCCTGGAGCCGAGACAGGGTGAGCTCTGGGGCCAACGTCCTGACTTTC,CAWSRDRVSSGANVLTF
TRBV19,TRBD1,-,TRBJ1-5,TGTGCCAGCAGTATAGAGCTTTGGGGACAGGGGTTTCGTCAGCCCCAGCATTTT,CASSIELWGQGFRQPQHF
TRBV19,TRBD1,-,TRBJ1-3,TGTGCCAGTAACTCGGACAGGGCTGGAAACACCATATATTTT,CASNSDRAGNTIYF
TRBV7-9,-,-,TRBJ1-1,TGTGCCAGCAGCTTCGGGGGGAACACTGAAGCTTTCTTT,CASSFGGNTEAFF
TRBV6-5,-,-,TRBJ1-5,TGTGCCAGCAGTTACTCCGCAGGTCAGCCCCAGCATTTT,CASSYSAGQPQHF
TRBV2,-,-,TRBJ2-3,TGTGCCAGCCGACTAGTGTCAGATACGCAGTATTTT,CASRLVSDTQYF
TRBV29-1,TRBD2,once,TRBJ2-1,TGCAGCGTAAGACTAGCGGGGGGCCCATACAATGAGCAGTTCTTC,CSVRLAGGPYNEQFF
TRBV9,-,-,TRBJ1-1,TGTGCCAGCAGCCCGTGGGCGTCAGACCTTTTTACTGAAGCTTTCTTT,CASSPWASDLFTEAFF
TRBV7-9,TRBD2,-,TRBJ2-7,TGTGCCAGCAGCTCACTAGCGGACTACGAGCAGTACTTC,CASSSLADYEQYF
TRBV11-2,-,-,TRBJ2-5,TGTGCCAGCAGCTCCCGGGACTTCCAAGAGACCCAGTACTTC,CASSSRDFQETQYF
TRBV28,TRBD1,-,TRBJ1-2,TGTGCCAGCAGTCCCGGGACAGGGCCCATCTGGGGCTACACCTTC,CASSPGTGPIWGYTF
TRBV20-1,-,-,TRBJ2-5,TGCACCCCTGGAGCTGGTACCCAGTACTTC,CTPGAGTQYF
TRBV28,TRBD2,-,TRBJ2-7,TGTGCCAGCAGCCTGACCCCCTTTTTGGGCGGGGGGGCCCAGTACGAGCAGTACTTC,CASSLTPFLGGGAQYEQYF
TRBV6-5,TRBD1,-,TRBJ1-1,TGTGCCGTCTCGCCAGGGGGGCTGACTGAAGCTTTCTTT,CAVSPGGLTEAFF
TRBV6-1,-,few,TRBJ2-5,TGTGCCAGCAGTGAAGTTCCCCGCGGGACGGAGACCCAGTACTTC,CASSEVPRGTETQYF
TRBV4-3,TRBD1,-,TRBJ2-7,TGCGCCAGCAGCCAAGATGGGCAGGGGGCCTACGAGCAGTACTTC,CASSQDGQGAYEQYF
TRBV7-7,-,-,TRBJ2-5,TGTGCCAGCAGCTTAGGGACAGACCAAGAGACCCAGTACTTC,CASSLGTDQETQYF
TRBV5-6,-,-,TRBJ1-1,TGTGCCAGCAGCTTGGCCGGGGGGAGGGGAGGCACTGAAGCTTTCTTT,CASSLAGGRGGTEAFF
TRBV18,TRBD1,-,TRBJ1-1,TGTGCCAGCTCACCACGGACAGGGAGGGACACTGAAGCTTTCTTT,CASSPRTGRDTEAFF
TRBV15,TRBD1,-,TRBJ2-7,TGTGCCACCAGCAGGGGGGGACAGGGGGCTTACGAGCAGTACTTC,CATSRGGQGAYEQYF
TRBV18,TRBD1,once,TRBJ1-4,TGTGCCAGCTCACGCGGACAGGGAGCTGAAAAACTGTTTTTT,CASSRGQGAEKLFF
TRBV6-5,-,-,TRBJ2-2,TGTGCCAGCAGTCGGAGGGCCGGGGAGCTGTTTTTT,CASSRRAGELFF
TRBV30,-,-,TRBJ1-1,TGTGCCTGGAGTTCAGGTCCTGAAGCTTTCTTT,CAWSSGPEAFF
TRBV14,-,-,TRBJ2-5,TGTGCCAGCAGCCAAGCCAGTCAAGAGACCCAGTACTTC,CASSQASQETQYF
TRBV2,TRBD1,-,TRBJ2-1,TGTGCCAGCAGCCGACAGGGACCCCGCGTCGATGAGCAGTTCTTC,CASSRQGPRVDEQFF
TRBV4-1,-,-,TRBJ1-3,TGCGCCAGCAGCCAAGCCCGCGGTTACTTCTCTGGAAACACCATATATTTT,CASSQARGYFSGNTIYF
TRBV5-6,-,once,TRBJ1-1,TGTGCCAGCAGCTTCCAGGGTGCGACTGAAGCTTTCTTT,CASSFQGATEAFF
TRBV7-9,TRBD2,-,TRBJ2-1,TGTGCCAGCAGCCCCACTAGCGGGGGGGCCAATGAGCAGTTCTTC,CASSPTSGGANEQFF
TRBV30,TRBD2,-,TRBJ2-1,TGTGCCTGGGGCGGGGGGGCTCTCTACAATGAGCAGTTCTTC,CAWGGGALYNEQFF
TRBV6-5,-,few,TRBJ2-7,TGTGCCAGCAGTTACGACATCAGCTCCTACGAGCAGTACTTC,CASSYDISSYEQYF
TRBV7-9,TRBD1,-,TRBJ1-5,TGTGCCAGCAGCCCAGGACAGGGGGCCACTCCGGGCAATCAGCCCCAGCATTTT,CASSPGQGATPGNQPQHF
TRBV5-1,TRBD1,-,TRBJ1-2,TGCGCCAGCGGCACAGGGGCTGACTATGGCTACACCTTC,CASGTGADYGYTF
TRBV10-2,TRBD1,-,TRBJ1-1,TGCGCCACCACGGGACAGACGAACACTGAAGCTTTCTTT,CATTGQTNTEAFF
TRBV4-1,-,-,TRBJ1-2,TGCGCCAGCAGCCGTCGTACCGGGACACAAGATAACTATGGCTACACCTTC,CASSRRTGTQDNYGYTF
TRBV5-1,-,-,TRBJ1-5,TGCGCCAGCAGCTCCCAAGGAACAGAGCCCCAGCATTTT,CASSSQGTEPQHF
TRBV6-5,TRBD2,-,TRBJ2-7,TGTGCCAGCAGTCCAGGGACTAGCGGGACCTACGAGCAGTACTTC,CASSPGTSGTYEQYF
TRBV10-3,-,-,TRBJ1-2,TGTGCCATCAGTGGAATAGGGGCCTATGGCTACACCTTC,CAISGIGAYGYTF
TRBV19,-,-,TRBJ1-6,TGTGCCAGTAGAACTACAGGAGATTCACCCCTCCACTTT,CASRTTGDSPLHF